This T cell receptor beta chain appears in the sequencing data of a study of blood T cell repertoires in COVID-19. Study details: T cells, B-cell-depleted T cells, or PBMCs supplied cDNA or gDNA.

Produced via immunoSEQ multiplex PCR; TCRdb's table is partial and in-frame only. Here the sample spans about 300,000 clones, over 85% being singletons. This study enrolled people aged about 18 to 100 from roughly 22 US geographic areas. J gave up 7 bases and V 6 bases, and 7 bases lay outside the gene matches. The V gene's germline CDR1 is MNHEY and CDR2 SMNVEV (reference sequence). CDR3 length equals 14 residues. Sequenced: PBMCs or T cells enriched from blood (not recorded which). This clonotype was sampled from a woman aged 45-60 years who had been exposed to COVID-19. The chain has TRBV27 and TRBJ2-2; 8 positions match TRBD1. CDR3 loop: CASRYQGAGGELFF. In DNA form, the CDR3 reads TGTGCCAGCAGATACCAGGGGGCGGGCGGGGAGCTGTTTTTT.